This TCR beta chain stems from a study of high-grade serous ovarian cancer treatment subgroups. The wider study: Each sample yielded on average about 7,000 unique TCR beta rearrangements from approximately 13,000 reads.

General study findings and limits: Clonal relatedness tracked neoantigen level, and by trend copy number and mutation load. CDR1 and CDR2 were left unanalyzed; analyses focused on CDR3. Same-patient tumor repertoires overlapped at roughly 0.095 to 0.8; different patients barely overlapped.

The tumor samples were collected prior to definitive surgery or chemotherapy. Of note for this clone: Its antigen is unidentified.

V lost 0 bases to trimming and J lost 1 base, with 4 bases between them. CDR1 and CDR2 from the germline V gene are SGHKS and YYEKEE (reference sequence). The CDR3 spans 13 residues. Clones were sequenced by immunoSEQ multiplex PCR, and TCRdb holds only the in-frame ones, with some missing. The repertoire holds 990 or so clones, with less than 85% as singletons. The rearrangement links TRBV5-5 to TRBJ1-1, with no clear D. The receptor's source is a human donor with high-grade serous ovarian cancer. The sample taken for sequencing was tumor tissue. The CDR3 coding sequence is TGTGCCAGCAGCTTGGTCCCGAACACTGAAGCTTTCTTT. Translating it yields CASSLVPNTEAFF.